Listed below are T cell receptor beta chains from one sample, sequenced in a study of neurological immune-mediated disorders. TCRdb reprocessed the 5' RACE reads via MiXCR and lists one record per CDR3 protein. The sample lists about 65,000 distinct CDR3 sequences; over 4% were seen once. Sequences were obtained from PBMCs. These receptors all come from a man aged 50 to 59 with multiple sclerosis. CDR3s include the opening cysteine and the closing phenylalanine or tryptophan. D genes are given only for firm matches. A clone size is listed for some rows: how often the clone was seen (once, few, many), or a class if it is expanded.

CDR3 protein: CASSLEGDNEKLFF
CDR3 DNA: TGCGCCAGCAGCTTGGAGGGGGACAACGAAAAACTGTTTTTT
J gene: TRBJ1-4
V gene: TRBV5-1
clone size: many
D gene: .

CDR3 protein: CASRPALRPDQPQHF
CDR3 DNA: TGTGCCAGCAGACCAGCCCTAAGACCTGATCAGCCCCAGCATTTT
J gene: TRBJ1-5
V gene: TRBV5-5
clone size: many
D gene: .

CDR3 protein: CSARVSSNQPQNF
CDR3 DNA: TGCAGTGCTAGAGTCAGTAGCAATCAGCCCCAGAATTTT
J gene: TRBJ1-5
V gene: TRBV20-1
clone size: .
D gene: .

CDR3 protein: CASSYDGSGANVLTF
CDR3 DNA: TGTGCCAGCAGTTATGACGGCTCTGGGGCCAACGTCCTGACTTTC
J gene: TRBJ2-6
V gene: TRBV6-2/TRBV6-3
clone size: many
D gene: .

CDR3 protein: CASSPPMRDEAFF
CDR3 DNA: TGTGCCAGCAGCCCCCCGATGCGGGATGAAGCTTTCTTT
J gene: TRBJ1-1
V gene: TRBV3-1
clone size: many
D gene: .

CDR3 protein: CASSLTGRSTDTQYF
CDR3 DNA: TGCGCCAGCAGCCTGACGGGACGGAGCACAGATACGCAGTATTTT
J gene: TRBJ2-3
V gene: TRBV5-1
clone size: many
D gene: .

CDR3 protein: CASSITPGDRLTDTQYF
CDR3 DNA: TGCGCCAGCAGCATTACCCCAGGGGATCGCCTCACAGATACGCAGTATTTT
J gene: TRBJ2-3
V gene: TRBV5-1
clone size: many
D gene: .

CDR3 protein: CSADGPETYGYTF
CDR3 DNA: TGCAGTGCTGACGGCCCAGAGACGTATGGCTACACCTTC
J gene: TRBJ1-2
V gene: TRBV20-1
clone size: many
D gene: .

CDR3 protein: CASSSWTGPYEQYF
CDR3 DNA: TGCGCCAGCAGCTCATGGACAGGGCCCTACGAGCAGTACTTC
J gene: TRBJ2-7
V gene: TRBV5-1
clone size: many
D gene: TRBD1

CDR3 protein: CASTPRTDYNEQFF
CDR3 DNA: TGTGCCAGCACCCCCCGGACAGACTACAATGAGCAGTTCTTC
J gene: TRBJ2-1
V gene: TRBV12-3/TRBV12-4
clone size: few
D gene: .

CDR3 protein: CSATRDPRNSPLHF
CDR3 DNA: TGCAGTGCTACTCGGGACCCTAGGAATTCACCCCTCCACTTT
J gene: TRBJ1-6
V gene: TRBV20-1
clone size: many
D gene: .

CDR3 protein: CASSPQLDRREAFF
CDR3 DNA: TGTGCCAGCTCACCACAACTGGACAGGAGAGAAGCTTTCTTT
J gene: TRBJ1-1
V gene: TRBV18
clone size: many
D gene: TRBD1

CDR3 protein: CASSSTGTPTGELFF
CDR3 DNA: TGTGCCAGCAGCTCTACCGGGACACCCACCGGGGAGCTGTTTTTT
J gene: TRBJ2-2
V gene: TRBV7-9
clone size: many
D gene: .

CDR3 protein: CASSLPAGEVEDF
CDR3 DNA: TGTGCCAGCAGCCTCCCTGCCGGGGAGGTGGAGGATTTT
J gene: TRBJ2-3
V gene: TRBV7-9
clone size: many
D gene: .

CDR3 protein: CASSRTVMREKLFF
CDR3 DNA: TGTGCCAGTAGCAGAACAGTGATGAGGGAAAAACTGTTTTTT
J gene: TRBJ1-4
V gene: TRBV28
clone size: .
D gene: .

CDR3 protein: CASSLEEGVFPRDNEQFF
CDR3 DNA: TGTGCCAGCAGCTTGGAGGAAGGTGTTTTTCCCAGGGACAATGAGCAGTTCTTC
J gene: TRBJ2-1
V gene: TRBV5-6
clone size: many
D gene: .

CDR3 protein: CASRRDRNQPQNF
CDR3 DNA: TGTGCCAGCAGACGGGACAGAAATCAGCCCCAGAATTTT
J gene: TRBJ1-5
V gene: TRBV2
clone size: .
D gene: TRBD1

CDR3 protein: CSARDEGQLGNTEAFF
CDR3 DNA: TGCAGTGCTAGAGACGAAGGGCAGTTGGGTAACACTGAAGCTTTCTTT
J gene: TRBJ1-1
V gene: TRBV20-1
clone size: many
D gene: .

CDR3 protein: CSARVGTPYTYEQYF
CDR3 DNA: TGCAGTGCTAGAGTGGGGACACCTTATACCTACGAGCAGTACTTC
J gene: TRBJ2-7
V gene: TRBV20-1
clone size: few
D gene: .

CDR3 protein: CASGRGRGSGANVLTF
CDR3 DNA: TGTGCCAGCGGCCGGGGCCGCGGCTCTGGGGCCAACGTCCTGACTTTC
J gene: TRBJ2-6
V gene: TRBV7-6
clone size: many
D gene: .

CDR3 protein: CASSYGGGETQYF
CDR3 DNA: TGTGCCAGCAGTTACGGCGGGGGGGAGACCCAGTACTTC
J gene: TRBJ2-5
V gene: TRBV12-3/TRBV12-4
clone size: many
D gene: TRBD2

CDR3 protein: CASSLDTDNEQFF
CDR3 DNA: TGTGCCAGCAGCTTGGACACAGATAATGAGCAGTTCTTC
J gene: TRBJ2-1
V gene: TRBV5-6
clone size: many
D gene: .

CDR3 protein: CATSDLTGLHSNQPQHF
CDR3 DNA: TGTGCCACCAGTGATTTGACAGGATTACATAGCAATCAGCCCCAGCATTTT
J gene: TRBJ1-5
V gene: TRBV24-1
clone size: .
D gene: .

CDR3 protein: CASSLPGAGTEAFF
CDR3 DNA: TGCGCCAGCAGCTTACCGGGGGCAGGCACTGAAGCTTTCTTT
J gene: TRBJ1-1
V gene: TRBV5-1
clone size: many
D gene: .

CDR3 protein: CASSPGGVPSYEQYF
CDR3 DNA: TGTGCCAGCAGCCCCGGGGGGGTCCCTTCCTACGAGCAGTACTTC
J gene: TRBJ2-7
V gene: TRBV7-6
clone size: many
D gene: TRBD2

CDR3 protein: CASSLAGWSPLNF
CDR3 DNA: TGCGCCAGCAGCTTGGCCGGATGGTCACCCCTCAACTTT
J gene: TRBJ1-6
V gene: TRBV5-1
clone size: many
D gene: .

CDR3 protein: CASSPGGQYGYTF
CDR3 DNA: TGTGCCAGCAGCCCAGGAGGGCAGTATGGCTACACCTTC
J gene: TRBJ1-2
V gene: TRBV7-8
clone size: many
D gene: .

CDR3 protein: CASSYGGQGGAEAFF
CDR3 DNA: TGCGCCAGCAGCTACGGAGGGCAGGGTGGCGCTGAAGCTTTCTTT
J gene: TRBJ1-1
V gene: TRBV5-1
clone size: many
D gene: .

CDR3 protein: CATSSLDRGEPQHF
CDR3 DNA: TGTGCCACCAGCAGTCTGGACAGAGGGGAGCCCCAGCATTTT
J gene: TRBJ1-5
V gene: TRBV15
clone size: many
D gene: .

CDR3 protein: CASSLSAPRETQYF
CDR3 DNA: TGCGCCAGCAGCTTGTCGGCACCTCGAGAGACCCAGTACTTC
J gene: TRBJ2-5
V gene: TRBV5-1
clone size: few
D gene: .

CDR3 protein: CASSYPEGSDYGYTF
CDR3 DNA: TGTGCCAGCAGTTACCCGGAGGGGTCGGACTATGGCTACACCTTC
J gene: TRBJ1-2
V gene: TRBV6-6
clone size: .
D gene: .

CDR3 protein: CASRTNYEQYF
CDR3 DNA: TGTGCCAGCAGAACGAACTACGAGCAGTACTTC
J gene: TRBJ2-7
V gene: TRBV7-9
clone size: few
D gene: .

CDR3 protein: CASSPLGDPPGYF
CDR3 DNA: TGTGCCAGTTCCCCGCTGGGGGACCCGCCTGGGTACTTC
J gene: TRBJ2-5
V gene: TRBV27
clone size: many
D gene: .

CDR3 protein: CASSRQTDGYTF
CDR3 DNA: TGTGCCAGCTCACGCCAGACAGATGGCTACACCTTC
J gene: TRBJ1-2
V gene: TRBV18
clone size: many
D gene: .

CDR3 protein: CSVGQTSGGLNEQFF
CDR3 DNA: TGCAGCGTCGGGCAGACTAGCGGGGGGCTTAATGAGCAGTTCTTC
J gene: TRBJ2-1
V gene: TRBV29-1
clone size: many
D gene: TRBD2

CDR3 protein: CASTQTDGSGEQYF
CDR3 DNA: TGCGCCAGCACACAGACTGACGGTTCTGGGGAGCAGTACTTC
J gene: TRBJ2-7
V gene: TRBV5-1
clone size: many
D gene: .

CDR3 protein: CASSAGQGAVKLFF
CDR3 DNA: TGTGCCAGCAGCGCCGGACAGGGAGCTGTAAAACTGTTTTTT
J gene: TRBJ1-4
V gene: TRBV5-6
clone size: many
D gene: TRBD1

CDR3 protein: CASSLGTPGVNVLSYTF
CDR3 DNA: TGCGCCAGCAGCCTTGGGACCCCCGGGGTGAATGTCCTCAGCTACACCTTC
J gene: TRBJ1-2
V gene: TRBV4-1
clone size: many
D gene: .

CDR3 protein: CASSQDRRASGANVLTF
CDR3 DNA: TGTGCCAGCAGCCAAGATCGTAGGGCCTCTGGGGCCAACGTCCTGACTTTC
J gene: TRBJ2-6
V gene: TRBV3-1
clone size: many
D gene: .

CDR3 protein: CASSSPPNEKLFF
CDR3 DNA: TGTGCCAGCAGCTCCCCTCCCAATGAAAAACTGTTTTTT
J gene: TRBJ1-4
V gene: TRBV7-2
clone size: many
D gene: .

CDR3 protein: CASSLISGETGELFF
CDR3 DNA: TGTGCCAGCAGCTTAATTAGCGGGGAAACCGGGGAGCTGTTTTTT
J gene: TRBJ2-2
V gene: TRBV7-2
clone size: many
D gene: TRBD2

CDR3 protein: CASSWGSETQYF
CDR3 DNA: TGTGCCAGCAGTTGGGGCTCGGAGACCCAGTACTTC
J gene: TRBJ2-5
V gene: TRBV6-6
clone size: many
D gene: .

CDR3 protein: CASSLDRATEAFF
CDR3 DNA: TGTGCCAGCAGTCTGGACAGGGCTACTGAAGCTTTCTTT
J gene: TRBJ1-1
V gene: TRBV6-5
clone size: many
D gene: TRBD1

CDR3 protein: CASSPGLTGSNEQFF
CDR3 DNA: TGTGCCAGCAGCCCGGGACTCACGGGGAGCAATGAGCAGTTCTTC
J gene: TRBJ2-1
V gene: TRBV7-7
clone size: many
D gene: .

CDR3 protein: CSAYRILDTEAFF
CDR3 DNA: TGCAGTGCCTACAGGATCTTGGACACTGAAGCTTTCTTT
J gene: TRBJ1-1
V gene: TRBV20-1
clone size: many
D gene: .

CDR3 protein: CASSSGGGGETQYF
CDR3 DNA: TGTGCCAGCAGCTCCGGAGGGGGGGGTGAGACCCAGTACTTC
J gene: TRBJ2-5
V gene: TRBV7-2
clone size: many
D gene: .

CDR3 protein: CSAHRLRGSYNEQFF
CDR3 DNA: TGCAGTGCTCACCGTCTGAGGGGGAGCTACAATGAGCAGTTCTTC
J gene: TRBJ2-1
V gene: TRBV20-1
clone size: many
D gene: .

CDR3 protein: CASSLRSGGVDTQYF
CDR3 DNA: TGCGCCAGCAGCCTTCGTAGCGGGGGAGTTGATACGCAGTATTTT
J gene: TRBJ2-3
V gene: TRBV5-1
clone size: many
D gene: TRBD2

CDR3 protein: CASSPDDRAYGYTF
CDR3 DNA: TGTGCCAGCTCACCCGACGACAGGGCCTATGGCTACACCTTC
J gene: TRBJ1-2
V gene: TRBV18
clone size: many
D gene: TRBD1

CDR3 protein: CASRPSRTDHTDTQYF
CDR3 DNA: TGTGCCAGCAGGCCAAGCCGGACCGATCACACAGATACGCAGTATTTT
J gene: TRBJ2-3
V gene: TRBV7-9
clone size: many
D gene: .

CDR3 protein: CSVMRGASNYGYTF
CDR3 DNA: TGCAGTGTCATGAGGGGGGCGTCTAACTATGGCTACACCTTC
J gene: TRBJ1-2
V gene: TRBV20-1
clone size: many
D gene: .

CDR3 protein: CATRARGEGSFTQYF
CDR3 DNA: TGTGCCACCCGTGCAAGGGGGGAAGGATCGTTTACGCAGTATTTT
J gene: TRBJ2-3
V gene: TRBV15
clone size: many
D gene: .

CDR3 protein: CAIAALNTEAFF
CDR3 DNA: TGTGCCATCGCCGCCCTTAACACTGAAGCTTTCTTT
J gene: TRBJ1-1
V gene: TRBV10-3
clone size: many
D gene: .

CDR3 protein: CSARGFPLGGAYQYEQYF
CDR3 DNA: TGCAGTGCTAGAGGGTTTCCCCTCGGGGGAGCCTACCAGTACGAGCAGTACTTC
J gene: TRBJ2-7
V gene: TRBV20-1
clone size: many
D gene: .

CDR3 protein: CASSTPGQGVGYTF
CDR3 DNA: TGTGCCAGCAGCACCCCGGGACAGGGGGTCGGCTACACCTTC
J gene: TRBJ1-2
V gene: TRBV5-6
clone size: many
D gene: TRBD1

CDR3 protein: CASNTFGSGTQDTQYF
CDR3 DNA: TGTGCCAGCAACACATTCGGGAGCGGGACCCAAGATACGCAGTATTTT
J gene: TRBJ2-3
V gene: TRBV12-3/TRBV12-4
clone size: few
D gene: TRBD2

CDR3 protein: CASSDAPLGGKETQYF
CDR3 DNA: TGTGCCAGCAGCGACGCCCCTTTAGGGGGAAAAGAGACCCAGTACTTC
J gene: TRBJ2-5
V gene: TRBV9
clone size: many
D gene: .

CDR3 protein: CASSPRTATWRGYTF
CDR3 DNA: TGTGCCAGCAGCCCGCGGACAGCCACCTGGAGAGGCTACACCTTC
J gene: TRBJ1-2
V gene: TRBV6-2/TRBV6-3
clone size: many
D gene: .

CDR3 protein: CASSLTLIRELFF
CDR3 DNA: TGTGCCAGTAGCCTTACCCTAATCCGGGAGCTGTTTTTT
J gene: TRBJ2-2
V gene: TRBV19
clone size: many
D gene: .

CDR3 protein: CASSPYGGIFTGELFF
CDR3 DNA: TGTGCCAGCAGCCCATACGGGGGGATTTTCACCGGGGAGCTGTTTTTT
J gene: TRBJ2-2
V gene: TRBV28
clone size: .
D gene: TRBD2